The TCR beta chain described here comes from a study of T cell responses to AZD1222 COVID-19 vaccine. Whole-study context: Both about-4-week and about-12-week second-dose recipients were combined.

Here immunoSEQ multiplex PCR was the method, and the copy in TCRdb shows in-frame clones only, minus some. This sample has about 130,000 clones, with less than 90% found just once. Note on this clone: Its antigen is unidentified.

Overall study results and limits: The donors showed a predominance of white British ancestry and of females, with possible underestimation of clonal diversity. Among AZD1222 vaccinees, only six were seropositive at baseline. Spike as a whole was targeted by vaccine-associated CD4 TCRs, dominant at 160-218 and 743-854.

From germline, CDR1 is SEHNR and CDR2 FQNEAQ (reference sequence). Trimming pared 8 bases from V and 0 bases from J, leaving 13 bases between. This CDR3 is built from 14 residues. This TCR derives from an adult in good health. The genes are TRBV7-9 and TRBJ1-2; D is perhaps TRBD1 (6 bases). The sequencing here drew on peripheral blood, taken on day 0 of AZD1222 vaccination. The CDR3 region is CASARDIPNYGYTF. The DNA of the CDR3 is TGTGCCAGCGCGAGGGACATCCCTAACTATGGCTACACCTTC.